Presented here are 8 T cell receptor beta chains from one specimen sequenced in a study of early T cells in non-severe SARS-CoV-2 infection (dated by TCRdb to the early 2020s). The method was 5' RACE. The sequencing machine was a NextSeq 500. TCRdb trimmed public reads at Q25 via fastp, called clones via MiXCR and kept in-frame beta chains. All rows with the same CDR3 protein become a single entry with the most common DNA and genes. The sample profile shows 45,000 or so distinct CDR3 sequences; 6.1% of them were found once. Together, the top ten hold 9.5% to 15% of the sample. The sequencing sample was made of whole blood. The receptor source for this set is an adult who was a healthcare worker with PCR-confirmed SARS-CoV-2 infection or an uninfected control (not recorded which).

This clonotype was seen only a few times. The V and J genes are TRBV11-2 and TRBJ2-1; 8 bases are a match to TRBD2. CDR1 is SGHAT and CDR2 is FQNNGV in the germline V gene. The CDR3 is 15 residues long. The junction had 5 bases not matched to a gene; V was cut back by 5 bases and J by 2 bases. The CDR3: CASSRAGETYNEQFF. Written as DNA, the CDR3 is TGTGCCAGCAGCCGAGCGGGGGAGACCTACAATGAGCAGTTCTTC.

This clonotype was seen more than once but under ten times. The rearrangement joins TRBV23-1 to TRBJ2-7; D may be TRBD1 (6 bases). TRBV23-1 carries the ORF label, with uncertain function. V gave up 1 base and J gave up 3 bases, with 13 bases separating them. This CDR3 region has 15 residues. DNA of the CDR3: TGCGCCAGCAGTCAATTTGGGGACAACCACTACGAGCAGTACTTC. Its protein is CASSQFGDNHYEQYF.

This clonotype was observed a few times. The chain recombines TRBV10-2 with TRBJ2-1; D tentatively fits TRBD1 or TRBD2 (5 bases each). Germline CDR1 reads WSHSY; CDR2 reads SAAADI. The CDR3 consists of 17 residues. V gave up 8 bases and J gave up 10 bases, with 30 bases separating them. CDR3 in DNA: TGCGCCAGCGGACGGGGACCCTCCGGGACGCGGGTTGGGGAGCAGTTCTTC. Its protein product is CASGRGPSGTRVGEQFF.

The chain links TRBV10-1 to TRBJ2-2; TRBD1 might be the D (5 bases). Germline CDR1 reads WNHNN; CDR2 reads SYGVQD (reference sequence). The CDR3 runs 13 residues. V was trimmed by 2 bases and J by 5 bases, leaving 6 bases between them. CDR3 sequence reads: CASSERGTGELFF. The CDR3 region has the DNA TGCGCCAGCAGTGAGAGGGGAACCGGGGAGCTGTTTTTT.

The rearrangement uses TRBV20-1 and TRBJ2-7, with D unresolved. Germline loops: CDR1 DFQATT, CDR2 SNEGSKA (reference sequence). The V and J ends lost 2 bases and 6 bases respectively, with 14 bases between them. CDR3 length equals 13 residues. The CDR3 sequence: CSARSIAVGEQYF. In DNA, the CDR3 is TGCAGTGCTAGAAGTATTGCCGTGGGCGAGCAGTACTTC.

This clonotype was seen repeatedly, ten times or more. The chain combines TRBV20-1 with TRBJ1-1; no definite D call. Germline V gene data show CDR1 as DFQATT and CDR2 as SNEGSKA (reference sequence). CDR3 length: 11 amino acids. V lost 5 bases, J lost 4 bases, and 8 bases lay in between. As DNA, the CDR3 is TGCAGTGCTTTAGACGTCACTGAAGCTTTCTTT. Encoded protein: CSALDVTEAFF.

This clonotype was counted ten times or more. CDR3 bases: TGTGCCAGCAGTACAAATATCCGGGTCTCCTCCTACGAGCAGTACTTC. Its translation is CASSTNIRVSSYEQYF. V and J are TRBV28 and TRBJ2-7, with unresolved D. V lost 5 bases, J lost 0 bases, and 17 bases lay in between. The CDR3 consists of 16 residues. The germline gives CDR1 MDHEN, CDR2 SYDVKM.

This clonotype has ten or more counts. The chain couples TRBV6-5 to TRBJ2-7, with a weak D call TRBD1 (5 bases). V was shortened by 4 bases and J by 3 bases, with 10 bases between the two germline ends. Germline V gene lookup returns CDR1 MNHEY and CDR2 SVGAGI. The CDR3 loop spans 13 amino acids. CDR3 bases: TGTGCCAGCAGTTGGGGCAGGCTCTACGAGCAGTACTTC. Translating it yields CASSWGRLYEQYF.